The 22 T cell receptor beta chains below were found in one sample sequenced in a study of cytomegalovirus exposure and HLA in healthy donors. Primers: 60 Vbeta forward and 13 Jbeta reverse. Data came from immunoSEQ multiplex PCR; TCRdb stores just in-frame clones and leaves some out. The sample lists 70,000 to 90,000 clones, approximately 70% occurring once. Sequencing was performed on PBMCs. These receptors came from a man between 60 and 75 years old in good health and CMV-seropositive.

The rearrangement uses TRBV19 and TRBJ2-6; 8 bases map to TRBD2. This CDR3 has 14 residues. Trimming took 10 bases from V and 2 from J; bases not matched to a gene: 4. Germline loops: CDR1 LNHDA, CDR2 SQIVND (reference sequence). DNA for the CDR3: TGTGCCACCGGGAGGGGGGCTGGGGCCAACGTCCTGACTTTC. Its translation is CATGRGAGANVLTF.

The V and J genes are TRBV6-1 and TRBJ1-2; 9 bases agree with TRBD1. The germline CDR1 and CDR2 sequences are MNHNS and SASEGT. This CDR3 has 15 amino acids. Trimming at V came to 8 bases and at J to 6 bases, leaving 13 bases not matched to a gene. The CDR3 here is CASFLAQGAGHGYTF. The CDR3 coding sequence is TGTGCCAGCTTTCTAGCACAGGGGGCTGGTCATGGCTACACCTTC.

The V call is TRBV30, the J call TRBJ1-2, with 9 bases that match TRBD1. The CDR3 loop spans 13 amino acids. Trimming took 3 bases from V and 8 from J; bases not matched to a gene: 7. Per germline, CDR1 GTSNPN and CDR2 SVGIG (reference sequence). The CDR3: CAWRAGTGRGYTF. The CDR3 bases are TGTGCCTGGAGAGCCGGGACAGGGAGAGGCTACACCTTC.

The V and J genes are TRBV6-6 and TRBJ2-2; 8 bases match TRBD2. This CDR3 region has 13 residues. Trimming cost V 6 bases and J 7 bases; bases outside gene matches: 4. The germline V gene encodes CDR1 MNHNY and CDR2 SVGAGI (reference sequence). CDR3 bases: TGTGCCAGCAGCGGGGGGGCAGGCGGGGAGCTGTTTTTT. This codes for CASSGGAGGELFF.

This sequence joins TRBV28 and TRBJ1-5; D is unresolved. Germline V gene data show CDR1 as MDHEN and CDR2 as SYDVKM. The CDR3 is made up of 14 amino acids. Trimming removed 3 bases at V and 9 bases at J, with 15 bases between. This CDR3 reads CASSLAGKVAPQHF. The CDR3 nucleotides are TGTGCCAGCAGTTTGGCGGGGAAGGTTGCGCCCCAGCATTTT.

This clone came up a few times. The chain combines TRBV5-8 with TRBJ2-2, with no clear D. The V and J ends lost 0 bases and 4 bases respectively, with 7 bases between them. The CDR3 totals 14 residues. Germline V gene data show CDR1 as SGHTS and CDR2 as YDEGEE. This chain's CDR3 is CASSLGLPTGELFF. Here the CDR3 DNA reads TGTGCCAGCAGCTTGGGACTTCCCACCGGGGAGCTGTTTTTT. Looking up the rest from reference TRBV5-8 and TRBJ2-2 gives the full variable domain: EAGVTQSPTHLIKTRGQQATLRCSPISGHTSVYWYQQALGLGLQFLLWYDEGEERNRGNFPPRFSGRQFPNYSSELNVNALELEDSALYLCASSLGLPTGELFFGEGSRLTVL.

The V gene is TRBV7-9, the J gene TRBJ2-7; D might be TRBD2 (5 bases). Germline-derived CDR1 and CDR2 are SEHNR and FQNEAQ (reference sequence). The ends were cut back, 4 bases at V and 7 bases at J, with 20 bases in the middle. This CDR3 comprises 15 residues. CDR3 region: CASSSNLLLSGEQYF. CDR3 in DNA: TGTGCCAGCAGCTCAAACCTACTACTTTCGGGGGAGCAGTACTTC.

This clone occurred a few times. This chain joins TRBV18 and TRBJ2-7; tentatively, D is TRBD1 (5 bases). The CDR3 is 17 residues long. Trimming shortened V by 6 bases and J by 5 bases, and 26 bases separated the two germline ends. Germline V gene lookup returns CDR1 KGHSH and CDR2 LQKENI. The CDR3 sequence is CASSTKAQGNLVDEQYF. DNA of the CDR3: TGTGCCAGCTCGACCAAGGCCCAGGGTAATTTAGTCGACGAGCAGTACTTC. The variable domain in full, completed from reference TRBV18 and TRBJ2-7, reads NAGVMQNPRHLVRRRGQEARLRCSPMKGHSHVYWYRQLPEEGLKFMVYLQKENIIDESGMPKERFSAEFPKEGPSILRIQQVVRGDSAAYFCASSTKAQGNLVDEQYFGPGTRLTVT.

Regarding this clone: An end of the junction does not agree with germline; a read error may underlie this. The chain employs TRBV7-7 and TRBJ2-7; 10 bases are shared with TRBD2. The CDR3 is 15 residues long. CDR1 and CDR2 from the germline V gene are SSHAT and FNYEAQ (reference sequence). The CDR3 loop reads CASSLASGSSYEQYF. CDR3 coding DNA: TGTGCTAGCAGCTTAGCTAGCGGGAGTTCCTACGAGCAGTACTTC.

V is TRBV7-9 and J is TRBJ1-5, with 8 nucleotides matching TRBD1. The junction had 11 bases not matched to a gene; V was cut back by 1 base and J by 6 bases. The CDR3 runs 17 residues. The germline V gene has CDR1 SEHNR and CDR2 FQNEAQ (reference sequence). The CDR3 loop is CASSLGTGWGEGQPQHF. The CDR3 nucleotides read TGTGCCAGCAGCTTAGGGACAGGGTGGGGTGAGGGTCAGCCCCAGCATTTT.

The rearrangement joins TRBV4-1 to TRBJ1-4; tentative D call: TRBD1 (5 bases). Germline CDR1 MGHRA, CDR2 YSYEKL. V was shortened by 4 bases and J by 4 bases, with 13 bases between the two germline ends. The CDR3 has 15 residues. CDR3 amino acids: CASSRAGGVNEKLFF. The CDR3, as DNA: TGCGCCAGCAGCCGAGCAGGAGGGGTTAATGAAAAACTGTTTTTT.

This clone turned up a few times. The chain recombines TRBV7-2 with TRBJ2-2, with 7 bases identical to TRBD1. Germline CDR1 is SGHTA and CDR2 is FQGNSA. The V segment lost 5 bases and the J segment 3 bases; nucleotides outside the gene matches: 9. This CDR3 contains 16 residues. CDR3 sequence: CASSRRQGDHTGELFF. CDR3 DNA: TGTGCCAGCAGCCGAAGACAGGGCGATCACACCGGGGAGCTGTTTTTT.

This sequence joins TRBV2 and TRBJ2-7, with 12 bases that match TRBD2. V trimming: 11 bases; J trimming: 4 bases; junction bases outside the gene matches: 9. Germline CDR1 and CDR2: SNHLY and FYNNEI. The CDR3 runs 14 residues. The CDR3 DNA reads TGTGCCTGCTATAGGACTAGCGGGATATACGAGCAGTACTTC. Protein product: CACYRTSGIYEQYF.

This sequence joins TRBV5-4 and TRBJ2-5; D may be TRBD1 (6 bases). The DNA end lines up better with TRBJ2-7; the J call may be wrong. Germline V gene sequence: CDR1 SGHNT, CDR2 YYREEE (reference sequence). This CDR3 has 16 amino acids. This CDR3 is CATFPRGAMGSYEQYF. Here the CDR3 DNA reads TGTGCCACCTTCCCCAGGGGTGCCATGGGCTCCTACGAGCAGTACTTC.

With regard to this clone: The sample contains more than one DNA sequence encoding this CDR3. The rearrangement uses TRBV6-6 and TRBJ2-7; D gene uncertain. This CDR3 has 13 amino acids. The V gene lost 3 bases and the J gene lost 2 bases, with 8 bases spanning the gap. CDR1 is MNHNY and CDR2 is SVGAGI in the germline V gene (reference sequence). The CDR3 is CASSYRTAYEQYF. The DNA of the CDR3 is TGTGCCAGCAGTTATAGAACAGCCTACGAGCAGTACTTC.

The chain employs TRBV27 and TRBJ1-2, with D perhaps matching TRBD1 (5 bases). Germline V gene lookup returns CDR1 MNHEY and CDR2 SMNVEV (reference sequence). The V and J ends lost 5 bases and 1 base respectively, with 20 bases between them. CDR3 length: 17 amino acids. DNA of the CDR3: TGTGCCAGCAGTCTATTCTTTGACAGCGACTTTAACTATGGCTACACCTTC. It yields the protein CASSLFFDSDFNYGYTF.

This chain uses TRBV9 with TRBJ2-7; 8 bases are a match to TRBD1. This CDR3 has 14 amino acids. CDR1 SGDLS and CDR2 YYNGEE come from the germline V gene. V was pared by 5 bases and J by 4 bases, with 8 bases of the junction left unmatched. In DNA form, the CDR3 reads TGTGCCAGCAGAGGCCCCAGGGGGCCATACGAGCAGTACTTC. Residues: CASRGPRGPYEQYF. Full variable domain (missing parts from reference TRBV9 and TRBJ2-7): DSGVTQTPKHLITATGQRVTLRCSPRSGDLSVYWYQQSLDQGLQFLIQYYNGEERAKGNILERFSAQQFPDLHSELNLSSLELGDSALYFCASRGPRGPYEQYFGPGTRLTVT.

The CDR3 bases are TGCGCCAGCAGCTTAGAACAGGGAAAGTATGAGACCCAGTACTTC. Its translation is CASSLEQGKYETQYF. The gene calls are TRBV5-1 and TRBJ2-5; D is possibly TRBD1 (6 bases). Germline CDR1 reads SGHRS; CDR2 reads YFSETQ. V shed 2 bases and J shed 5 bases, with 16 bases lying between them. The CDR3 loop spans 15 amino acids.

The V call is TRBV2, the J call TRBJ1-2, with D tentatively TRBD1 (6 bases). CDR1 and CDR2 (germline): SNHLY, FYNNEI. The ends were cut back, 4 bases at V and 1 base at J, with 7 bases in the middle. CDR3 length: 13 residues. This chain's CDR3 is CASSGQVNYGYTF. The DNA of the CDR3 is TGTGCCAGCAGTGGACAGGTTAACTATGGCTACACCTTC.

The CDR3 reads CASSGDRFPYEQYF. The CDR3 DNA sequence: TGTGCCAGCAGTGGGGACAGGTTTCCCTACGAGCAGTACTTC. V gene TRBV28 combines with J gene TRBJ2-7, with 8 bases aligning to TRBD1. Per germline, CDR1 MDHEN and CDR2 SYDVKM. V dropped 5 bases and J dropped 2; count of bases not matched to a gene: 5. This CDR3 region has 14 residues.

CDR3 in DNA: TGCAGCGCAGATTCTCCAGGCAGATCCTACAATGAGCAGTTCTTC. This sequence encodes CSADSPGRSYNEQFF. V gene TRBV29-1 combines with J gene TRBJ2-1; no reliable D call. Germline CDR1 SQVTM, CDR2 ANQGSEA. Between the trimmed V and J ends, which lost 7 bases and 1 base, there was a span of 17 bases. This CDR3 has 15 amino acids.

The genes are TRBV6-4 and TRBJ2-5; 7 bases agree with TRBD2. Germline loops: CDR1 MRHNA, CDR2 SNTAGT. Losses at the gene ends were 2 bases for V and 2 bases for J; bases not matched to a gene: 14. The CDR3 runs to 18 residues. CDR3 residues: CASSDPHERSGIQETQYF. In DNA, the CDR3 is TGTGCCAGCAGTGACCCTCATGAGAGGAGCGGGATTCAAGAGACCCAGTACTTC.